This T cell receptor (beta chain) comes out of a study of blood T cell repertoires in COVID-19. Resolution of symptoms, clearance, or two negative PCRs was present in recovered Cohort 3 donors. This clone has just a few counts. Profiled with immunoSEQ multiplex PCR; TCRdb holds only in-frame clones, not every one. The table has 150,000 to 200,000 clones, over 75% seen once. The TCR was taken from a man aged 45-65 years who had recovered from COVID-19. Specimen: PBMCs or T cells enriched from blood (not recorded which).

The CDR3 nucleotides are TGTGCCAGCAGTCCTAAGACAGGTTTAAGAAATGGCTACACCTTC. Protein: CASSPKTGLRNGYTF. This chain joins TRBV28 and TRBJ1-2; D might be TRBD1 (6 bases). V was pared by 5 bases and J by 6 bases, with 19 bases between. This CDR3 has 15 residues. CDR1 and CDR2 (germline): MDHEN, SYDVKM.